The 30 T cell receptor beta chains below come from one sample, sequenced in a study of CD8+CD57+ T cells in acquired aplastic anemia. Using genomic DNA as the template, TCR beta VDJ and CDR3 profiling was carried out. MiXCR was run by TCRdb on the reads, yielding one entry per CDR3 protein. The sample records 250,000 to 300,000 distinct CDR3 sequences, 50% to 65% being singletons. CD8+CD57+ cell expansion had been shown by flow cytometry in patients chosen for sequencing. The specimen was sorted CD4+, CD8+, or CD8+CD57+ T cells (not recorded which) from PBMCs. These receptors all stem from a human donor with aplastic anemia.

The chain recombines TRBV20-1 with TRBJ1-2, with a possible D match to TRBD1 (5 bases). The CDR3 runs to 14 residues. Trimming left V 6 bases short and J 7 bases short, with 21 bases between. Germline V gene data show CDR1 as DFQATT and CDR2 as SNEGSKA (reference sequence). CDR3 protein: CSAPLVGNTGGYTF. Written as DNA, the CDR3 is TGCAGTGCCCCCCTTGTGGGCAACACAGGTGGCTACACCTTC.

This clonotype was detected many times. The DNA of the CDR3 is TGCGCCAGCACCCAAAACCCGGCAACTAATGAAAAACTGTTTTTT. It specifies CASTQNPATNEKLFF. The V call is TRBV5-1, the J call TRBJ1-4; D call uncertain. The CDR3 totals 15 residues. Germline V gene lookup returns CDR1 SGHRS and CDR2 YFSETQ. V shed 6 bases and J shed 0 bases, with 12 bases lying between them. Together with reference TRBV5-1 and TRBJ1-4, the CDR3 gives the full variable domain: KAGVTQTPRYLIKTRGQQVTLSCSPISGHRSVSWYQQTPGQGLQFLFEYFSETQRNKGNFPGRFSGRQFSNSRSEMNVSTLELGDSALYLCASTQNPATNEKLFFGSGTQLSVL.

The chain couples TRBV15 to TRBJ2-7, with D possibly being TRBD1 (7 bases). This CDR3 is 15 amino acids long. Trimming shortened V by 5 bases and J by 0 bases, and 14 bases separated the two germline ends. Germline loops: CDR1 LNHNV, CDR2 YYDKDF (reference sequence). The CDR3 protein is CATSGGTDASYEQYF. CDR3 DNA: TGTGCCACCAGCGGAGGGACAGACGCCTCCTACGAGCAGTACTTC.

Ten or more counts support this clonotype. This chain connects TRBV3-1 to TRBJ2-1; D may correspond to TRBD1 or TRBD2 (5 bases each). V was shortened by 4 bases and J by 12 bases, with 16 bases between the two germline ends. The V gene's germline CDR1 is LGHDT and CDR2 YNNKEL (reference sequence). This CDR3 region has 13 residues. CDR3 amino acids: CASSPRDPISQFF. Here the CDR3 DNA reads TGTGCCAGCAGCCCCCGGGACCCCATTTCGCAGTTCTTC.

CDR3: CATSEPIAEGGYTF. The DNA for the CDR3 is TGTGCCACCAGTGAACCTATAGCGGAGGGAGGCTACACCTTC. The V and J genes are TRBV24-1 and TRBJ1-2, with unresolved D. Per germline, CDR1 KGHDR and CDR2 SFDVKD. CDR3 length: 14 residues. Trimming removed 4 bases at V and 8 bases at J, with 16 bases between.

This clonotype has a handful of counts. Germline and junction disagree at one end, which may indicate a read error. The chain joins TRBV6-6 to TRBJ1-4; TRBD1 is a possible D gene (5 bases). The CDR3 length is 14 residues. The germline CDR1 and CDR2 sequences are MNHNY and SVGAGI (reference sequence). CDR3: CASSVGRLNEKLFF. The CDR3 coding sequence is TGCGCCAGCAGTGTGGGACGGCTGAATGAAAAACTGTTTTTT.

The V gene is TRBV3-1, the J gene TRBJ1-6; D perhaps matches TRBD1 (5 bases). CDR1 and CDR2 from the germline V gene are LGHDT and YNNKEL (reference sequence). Trimming cost V 0 bases and J 12 bases, with 9 bases left between them. The CDR3 spans 13 residues. Here the CDR3 reads CASSQDWGGPLHF. CDR3 DNA sequence: TGTGCCAGCAGCCAAGATTGGGGGGGACCCCTCCACTTT.

Notes on this clonotype: Mismatch with germline at one junction end may stem from a read error. The V call is TRBV12-3 or TRBV12-4, the J call TRBJ2-3, with D unresolved. The CDR3 consists of 12 residues. CDR3 DNA: TGTGCCAGCAGCTATATCACAGATACGCAGTGTTTT. As protein: CASSYITDTQCF.

Concerning this clonotype itself: Possible read error: a much larger clone is one base away. V gene TRBV12-3 or TRBV12-4 combines with J gene TRBJ1-4; weak D call: TRBD1 (6 bases). The length of the CDR3 is 13 residues. The CDR3 is CASRQATNERLFF. Here the CDR3 DNA reads TGTGCCAGCCGACAGGCAACTAATGAAAGACTGTTTTTT.

The chain recombines TRBV3-1 with TRBJ1-1; D is possibly TRBD1 (6 bases). CDR1 is LGHDT and CDR2 is YNNKEL in the germline V gene (reference sequence). V gave up 1 base and J gave up 4 bases, with 10 bases separating them. The CDR3 runs 14 residues. CDR3: CASSQAMGATEAFF. The DNA for the CDR3 is TGTGCCAGCAGCCAAGCTATGGGGGCCACTGAAGCTTTCTTT.

The V and J genes are TRBV2 and TRBJ1-5; possibly TRBD1 for D (5 bases). Looked up from germline, CDR1 is SNHLY and CDR2 is FYNNEI. V lost 7 bases and J lost 2, with 12 bases in between. The CDR3 consists of 14 residues. Here the CDR3 DNA reads TGTGCCAGCACCCAGGGAGATGGCAATCAGCCCCAGCATTTT. Translated: CASTQGDGNQPQHF. The full variable domain, with the rest looked up from reference TRBV2 and TRBJ1-5, is EPEVTQTPSHQVTQMGQEVILRCVPISNHLYFYWYRQILGQKVEFLVSFYNNEISEKSEIFDDQFSVERPDGSNFTLKIRSTKLEDSAMYFCASTQGDGNQPQHFGDGTRLSIL.

The genes are TRBV20-1 and TRBJ2-1, with a possible D match to TRBD2 (6 bases). The CDR3 contains 13 residues. The V gene lost 3 bases and the J gene lost 2 bases, with 8 bases spanning the gap. The germline V gene encodes CDR1 DFQATT and CDR2 SNEGSKA (reference sequence). CDR3 sequence (DNA): TGCAGTGCTAGCGGGGGAACCTACAATGAGCAGTTCTTC. Translated: CSASGGTYNEQFF.

This chain links TRBV19 with TRBJ2-7; 9 positions agree with TRBD1. This CDR3 is 14 amino acids long. CDR1 and CDR2 from the germline V gene are LNHDA and SQIVND (reference sequence). The V and J ends lost 3 bases and 2 bases, in that order; junction bases with no gene match: 2. CDR3 sequence (DNA): TGTGCCAGTAGTATGGGACAGGGACCCTACGAGCAGTACTTC. Translating it yields CASSMGQGPYEQYF.

V and J are TRBV7-2 and TRBJ1-4, with D maybe TRBD1 (5 bases). The CDR3 spans 14 residues. Germline CDR1 and CDR2: SGHTA and FQGNSA. Trimming shortened V by 5 bases and J by 3 bases, and 10 bases separated the two germline ends. The CDR3: CASSGRDPNEKLFF. The CDR3 DNA reads TGTGCCAGCAGCGGCCGGGACCCTAATGAAAAACTGTTTTTT.

The rearrangement uses TRBV20-1 and TRBJ1-5, with 7 bases aligning to TRBD1. CDR3 length: 17 residues. The V gene's germline CDR1 is DFQATT and CDR2 SNEGSKA (reference sequence). V was pared by 2 bases and J by 3 bases, with 13 bases of the junction left unmatched. The chain's CDR3 is CSARPTGAGGLNQPQHF. Here the CDR3 DNA reads TGCAGTGCTAGACCCACAGGGGCCGGGGGTCTCAATCAGCCCCAGCATTTT.

Note on this clonotype: An end of the junction does not agree with germline; a read error may underlie this. The V call is TRBV5-1, the J call TRBJ2-7, with 7 bases fitting TRBD1. Germline V gene data show CDR1 as SGHRS and CDR2 as YFSETQ. CDR3 length equals 14 residues. Here the CDR3 DNA reads TGCGGCAGCAGCCCGACAGGGTCGAACTACGAGCAGTACTTC. Amino acid sequence: CGSSPTGSNYEQYF.

The chain has TRBV7-8 and TRBJ1-1; D unclear. This CDR3 contains 13 residues. With 1 base removed from V and 6 bases from J, the gap between germline ends came to 9 bases. The germline V gene encodes CDR1 SGHVS and CDR2 FQNEAQ. The CDR3 sequence is CASSLGLNAEAFF. CDR3 sequence (DNA): TGTGCCAGCAGCTTAGGGCTCAACGCTGAAGCTTTCTTT. The complete variable domain, with remaining parts taken from reference TRBV7-8 and TRBJ1-1, reads GAGVSQSPRYKVAKRGQDVALRCDPISGHVSLFWYQQALGQGPEFLTYFQNEAQLDKSGLPSDRFFAERPEGSVSTLKIQRTQQEDSAVYLCASSLGLNAEAFFGQGTRLTVV.

The chain combines TRBV10-3 with TRBJ1-1, with D perhaps matching TRBD1 (5 bases). This CDR3 comprises 12 residues. The V gene's germline CDR1 is ENHRY and CDR2 SYGVKD. Trimming took off 6 bases at V and 8 bases at J, with 13 bases between the two ends. The CDR3 sequence is CAIRGRGKEAFF. In DNA form, the CDR3 reads TGTGCCATCAGGGGGAGGGGTAAGGAAGCTTTCTTT.

This chain connects TRBV7-3 to TRBJ1-1; D unclear. The CDR3 spans 13 residues. Germline V CDR1 and CDR2: SGHTA, FQGTGA. The V end was cut by 5 bases, the J end by 0 bases, with 7 bases between. CDR3 in amino acids: CASSREMNTEAFF. The CDR3 region has the DNA TGTGCCAGCAGCCGCGAGATGAACACTGAAGCTTTCTTT.

This clonotype was seen many times. J is TRBJ1-2 and V is TRBV7-2, with D perhaps TRBD1 (6 bases). Trimming pared 2 bases from V and 5 bases from J, leaving 15 bases between. The CDR3 has 15 amino acids. Germline loops: CDR1 SGHTA, CDR2 FQGNSA. The CDR3: CASSLTGGRQYGYTF. CDR3 coding DNA: TGTGCCAGCAGCTTAACTGGGGGCAGGCAATATGGCTACACCTTC.

CDR3 sequence: CASSSRGWGQGAMDTEAFF. CDR3 nucleotide sequence: TGTGCCAGCAGCTCGCGAGGGTGGGGACAGGGGGCAATGGACACTGAAGCTTTCTTT. The chain links TRBV5-6 to TRBJ1-1, with 12 bases that match TRBD1. Per the germline V gene, CDR1 is SGHDT and CDR2 is YYEEEE. This CDR3 comprises 19 residues. The ends lost 3 bases at V and 3 bases at J; junction bases unmatched: 15.

CDR3 protein: CASGQGRNQPQHF. DNA of the CDR3: TGTGCCAGCGGACAGGGTCGGAATCAGCCCCAGCATTTT. The chain recombines TRBV2 with TRBJ1-5, with 8 bases fitting TRBD1. Germline V gene sequence: CDR1 SNHLY, CDR2 FYNNEI. CDR3 size: 13 residues. J was trimmed by 4 bases and V by 8 bases; bases with no gene match: 4.

The chain joins TRBV2 to TRBJ1-1; 9 bases are a match to TRBD1. The CDR3 totals 17 residues. After removal of 9 bases from V and 3 bases from J, the junction contained 17 bases not matched to a gene. CDR1 and CDR2 (germline): SNHLY, FYNNEI. The DNA of the CDR3 is TGTGCCAGTCCGGACAGGGGTTTCCCTGTGGGACACACTGAAGCTTTCTTT. It codes for CASPDRGFPVGHTEAFF.

The chain uses TRBV11-2 and TRBJ2-7, with TRBD1 matching 12 bases. CDR1 is SGHAT and CDR2 is FQNNGV in the germline V gene. Trimming cost V 6 bases and J 5 bases; bases outside gene matches: 11. The CDR3 has 16 amino acids. Here the CDR3 DNA reads TGTGCCAGCAGTCCACGCGGGACAGGGGGCTTGGACGAGCAGTACTTC. Amino acid sequence: CASSPRGTGGLDEQYF.

The table lists this clonotype with many counts. The rearrangement uses TRBV5-8 and TRBJ2-5; 8 nucleotides line up with TRBD1. V shed 5 bases and J 2 bases; nucleotides not matched to a gene: 8. Germline-derived CDR1 and CDR2 are SGHTS and YDEGEE. This CDR3 contains 15 residues. DNA for the CDR3: TGTGCCAGCAGACCCCAGGGGGCTGGGCAAGAGACCCAGTACTTC. This gives the protein CASRPQGAGQETQYF.

The chain joins TRBV10-3 to TRBJ2-7; TRBD2 matches at 7 bases. The CDR3 is made up of 18 amino acids. In germline, CDR1 is ENHRY, CDR2 SYGVKD. V trimming: 3 bases; J trimming: 2 bases; junction bases outside the gene matches: 16. The CDR3 is CAISDPLTSRRSTYEQYF. The CDR3 DNA sequence: TGTGCCATCAGTGACCCACTGACTAGCCGGAGAAGTACCTACGAGCAGTACTTC.

The rearrangement uses TRBV2 and TRBJ2-7; no firm D call. The CDR3 length is 14 residues. The V and J ends lost 7 bases and 2 bases respectively, with 15 bases between them. Germline-derived CDR1 and CDR2 are SNHLY and FYNNEI. CDR3 DNA: TGTGCCAGCACCGAGAGCTTGGATCCCTACGAGCAGTACTTC. Residues: CASTESLDPYEQYF.

This clonotype was observed at least ten times. This chain connects TRBV6-5 to TRBJ2-2, with TRBD2 as a possible D gene (6 bases). The CDR3 is 15 residues long. The germline V gene encodes CDR1 MNHEY and CDR2 SVGAGI. With 7 bases removed from V and 5 bases from J, the gap between germline ends came to 17 bases. The CDR3 loop is CASKEGTSLTGELFF. The CDR3 region has the DNA TGTGCCAGCAAAGAGGGAACTAGCTTGACCGGGGAGCTGTTTTTT.

This clonotype appeared once. A junction end diverges from the germline sequence, so it may reflect a read error. The gene calls are TRBV5-1 and TRBJ2-2, with D maybe TRBD2 (5 bases). The length of the CDR3 is 16 residues. Germline V lookup: CDR1 SGHRS, CDR2 YFSETQ. CDR3 sequence: CASSLALGKGTGELFF. The CDR3 bases are TGTGCCAGCAGCTTGGCACTAGGCAAAGGCACCGGGGAGCTGTTTTTT.

Many counts were recorded for this clonotype. V and J are TRBV12-3 or TRBV12-4 and TRBJ2-1; 9 bases match TRBD1. The ends lost 6 bases at V and 14 bases at J; junction bases unmatched: 5. The CDR3 runs 11 residues. The chain's CDR3 is CASSRDRVKFF. CDR3 coding DNA: TGTGCCAGCAGCCGGGACAGGGTAAAGTTCTTC.